This T cell receptor (beta chain) was sequenced during a study of cytomegalovirus exposure and HLA in healthy donors. Study at large: Prior work identified 95 million to 120 million unique TCR beta sequences in around 170 million T cells.

PCR involved 60 Vbeta and 13 Jbeta primers. The assay was immunoSEQ multiplex PCR, and TCRdb's table has in-frame clones only and misses some. The sample records 150,000 to 200,000 clones, about 90% being singletons. The germline V and J ends were trimmed by 1 base and 3 bases, with 27 bases remaining between them. The CDR3 totals 20 residues. Germline values: CDR1 MGHRA, CDR2 YSYEKL. Overall study results and limits: While the bulk of TCR sequences proved rare, some public TCRs turned up in many donors. A cluster of highly shared sequence variants was likely a sequencing artifact.

To note about this clone: Its cognate antigen is unknown.

Sequenced material: PBMCs. The V gene is TRBV4-1, the J gene TRBJ1-1; D is uncertain. This clonotype originated in a girl less than two years old in good health and CMV-seronegative. The CDR3: CASSQAGFRRTLIPHTEAFF. The CDR3 nucleotides are TGCGCCAGCAGCCAAGCGGGGTTCAGACGGACTTTAATCCCCCACACTGAAGCTTTCTTT.